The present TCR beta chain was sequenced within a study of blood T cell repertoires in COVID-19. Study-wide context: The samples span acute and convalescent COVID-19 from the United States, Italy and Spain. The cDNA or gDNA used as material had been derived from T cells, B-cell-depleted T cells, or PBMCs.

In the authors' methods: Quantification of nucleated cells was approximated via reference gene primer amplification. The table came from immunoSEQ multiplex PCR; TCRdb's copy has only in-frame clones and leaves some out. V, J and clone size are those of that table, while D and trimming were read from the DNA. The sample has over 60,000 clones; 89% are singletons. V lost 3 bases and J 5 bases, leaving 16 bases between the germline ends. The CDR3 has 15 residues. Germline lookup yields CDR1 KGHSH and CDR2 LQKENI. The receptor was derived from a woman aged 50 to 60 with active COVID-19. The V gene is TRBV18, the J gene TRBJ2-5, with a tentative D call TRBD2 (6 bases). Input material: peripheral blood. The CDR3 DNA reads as TGTGCCAGCTCACCTACCCCGGAGGGTTACGAGACCCAGTACTTC. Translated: CASSPTPEGYETQYF.